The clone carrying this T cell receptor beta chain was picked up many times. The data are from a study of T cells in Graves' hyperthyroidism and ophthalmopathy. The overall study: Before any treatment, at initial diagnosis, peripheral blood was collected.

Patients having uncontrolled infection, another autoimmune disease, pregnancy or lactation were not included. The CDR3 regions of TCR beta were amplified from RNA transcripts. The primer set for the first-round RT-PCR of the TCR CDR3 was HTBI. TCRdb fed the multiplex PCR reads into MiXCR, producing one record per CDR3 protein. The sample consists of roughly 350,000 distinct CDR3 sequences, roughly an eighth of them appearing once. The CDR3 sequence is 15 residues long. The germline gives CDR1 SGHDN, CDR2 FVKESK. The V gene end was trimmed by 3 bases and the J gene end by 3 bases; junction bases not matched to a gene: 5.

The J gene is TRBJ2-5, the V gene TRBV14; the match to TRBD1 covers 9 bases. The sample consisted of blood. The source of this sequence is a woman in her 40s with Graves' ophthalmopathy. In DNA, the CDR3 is TGTGCCAGCAGCCAGGACAGGGGCTTAGAAGAGACCCAGTACTTC. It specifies CASSQDRGLEETQYF.